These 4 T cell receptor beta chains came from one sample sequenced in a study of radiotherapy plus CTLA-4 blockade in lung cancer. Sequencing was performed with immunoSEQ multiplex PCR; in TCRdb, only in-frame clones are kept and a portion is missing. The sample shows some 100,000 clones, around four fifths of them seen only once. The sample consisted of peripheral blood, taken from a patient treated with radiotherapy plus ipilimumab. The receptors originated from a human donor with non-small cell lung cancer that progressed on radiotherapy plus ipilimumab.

The CDR3, as DNA: TGCAGCGCCCGAAGGGAGGGGGGCCCGAACACTGAAGCTTTCTTT. Its protein is CSARREGGPNTEAFF. The V call is TRBV29-1, the J call TRBJ1-1; D is perhaps TRBD1 (6 bases). Trimming removed 7 bases at V and 1 base at J, with 19 bases between. This CDR3 is built from 15 residues. Germline loops: CDR1 SQVTM, CDR2 ANQGSEA.

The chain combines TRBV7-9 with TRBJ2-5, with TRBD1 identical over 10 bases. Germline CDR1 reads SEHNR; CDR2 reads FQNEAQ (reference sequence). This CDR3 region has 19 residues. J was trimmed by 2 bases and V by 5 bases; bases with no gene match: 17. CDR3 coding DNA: TGTGCCAGCAGCCCAATTCCGTTCCGGGACAGGGGAGTACAAGAGACCCAGTACTTC. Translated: CASSPIPFRDRGVQETQYF.

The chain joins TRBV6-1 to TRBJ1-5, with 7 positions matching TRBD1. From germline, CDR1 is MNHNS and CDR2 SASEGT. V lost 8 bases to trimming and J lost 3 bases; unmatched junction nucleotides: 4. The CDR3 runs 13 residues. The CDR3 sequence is CASQTGNNQPQHF. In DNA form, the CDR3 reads TGTGCCAGCCAGACAGGGAACAATCAGCCCCAGCATTTT.

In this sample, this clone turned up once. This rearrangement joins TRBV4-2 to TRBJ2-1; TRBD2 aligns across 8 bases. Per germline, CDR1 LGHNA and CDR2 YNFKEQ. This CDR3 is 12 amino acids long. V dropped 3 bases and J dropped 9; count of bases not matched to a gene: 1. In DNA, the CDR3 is TGTGCCAGCAGCCATACTAGCGGTGAGCAGTTCTTC. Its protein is CASSHTSGEQFF.